The clone carrying this TCR beta chain was seen only a few times. Repertoires were generated with immunoSEQ multiplex PCR, while TCRdb's copy carries only in-frame clones and drops some. The repertoire holds fewer than 300,000 clones, roughly 84% seen once, with around 3.2% in the top ten. The data derive from a study of blood T cell repertoires in COVID-19. This TCR came from a woman younger than 30 with acute or convalescent COVID-19. Material for sequencing was peripheral blood.

The CDR3 bases are TGTGCCAGCAAGAGAGGGAGTCGGACAGATACGCAGTATTTT. As protein: CASKRGSRTDTQYF. This chain connects TRBV7-2 to TRBJ2-3; the D gene is possibly TRBD2 (5 bases). The CDR3 contains 14 residues. With 7 bases removed from V and 3 bases from J, the gap between germline ends came to 14 bases. Looked up from germline, CDR1 is SGHTA and CDR2 is FQGNSA.